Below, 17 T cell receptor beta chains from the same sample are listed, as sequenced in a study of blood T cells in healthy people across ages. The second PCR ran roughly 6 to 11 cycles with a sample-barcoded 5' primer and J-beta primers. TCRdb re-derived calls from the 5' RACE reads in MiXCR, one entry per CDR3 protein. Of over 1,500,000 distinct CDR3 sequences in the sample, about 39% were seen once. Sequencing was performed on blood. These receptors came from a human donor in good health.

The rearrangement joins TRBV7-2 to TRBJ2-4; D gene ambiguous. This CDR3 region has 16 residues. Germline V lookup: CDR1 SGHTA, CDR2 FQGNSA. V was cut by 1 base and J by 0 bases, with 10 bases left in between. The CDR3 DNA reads TGTGCCAGCAGCTTAGATCGGGCTAGAGCCAAAAACATTCAGTACTTC. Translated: CASSLDRARAKNIQYF.

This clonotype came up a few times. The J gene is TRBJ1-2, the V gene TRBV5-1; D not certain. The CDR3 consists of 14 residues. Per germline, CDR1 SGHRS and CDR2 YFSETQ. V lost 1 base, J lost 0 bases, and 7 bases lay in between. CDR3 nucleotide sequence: TGCGCCAGCAGCTTGTTTGCCACTAACTATGGCTACACCTTC. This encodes CASSLFATNYGYTF. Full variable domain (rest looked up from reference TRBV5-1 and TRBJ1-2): KAGVTQTPRYLIKTRGQQVTLSCSPISGHRSVSWYQQTPGQGLQFLFEYFSETQRNKGNFPGRFSGRQFSNSRSEMNVSTLELGDSALYLCASSLFATNYGYTFGSGTRLTVV.

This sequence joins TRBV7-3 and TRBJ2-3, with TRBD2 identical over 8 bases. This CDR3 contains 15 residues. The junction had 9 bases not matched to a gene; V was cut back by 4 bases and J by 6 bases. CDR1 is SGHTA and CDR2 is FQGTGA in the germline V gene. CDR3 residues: CASSSERGPSDTQYF. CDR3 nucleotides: TGTGCCAGCAGCTCGGAGCGGGGGCCTAGCGATACGCAGTATTTT.

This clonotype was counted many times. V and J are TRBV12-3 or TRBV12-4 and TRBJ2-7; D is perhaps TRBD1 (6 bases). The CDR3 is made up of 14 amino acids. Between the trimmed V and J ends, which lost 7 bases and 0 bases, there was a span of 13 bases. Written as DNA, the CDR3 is TGTGCCAGCACCACCGGGACACGCTCCTACGAGCAGTACTTC. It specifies CASTTGTRSYEQYF.

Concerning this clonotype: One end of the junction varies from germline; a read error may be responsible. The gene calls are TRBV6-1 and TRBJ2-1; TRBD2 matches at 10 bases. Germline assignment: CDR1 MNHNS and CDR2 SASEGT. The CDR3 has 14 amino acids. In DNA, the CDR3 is TGTACCAGTCTAGCGGGGGCTACTTACAATGAGCAGTTCTTC. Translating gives CTSLAGATYNEQFF.

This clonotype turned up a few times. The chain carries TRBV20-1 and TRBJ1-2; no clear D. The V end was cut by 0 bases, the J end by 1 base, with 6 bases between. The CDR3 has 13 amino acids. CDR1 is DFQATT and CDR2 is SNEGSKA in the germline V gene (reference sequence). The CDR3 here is CSAREWSNYGYTF. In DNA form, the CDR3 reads TGCAGTGCTAGAGAGTGGAGTAACTATGGCTACACCTTC.

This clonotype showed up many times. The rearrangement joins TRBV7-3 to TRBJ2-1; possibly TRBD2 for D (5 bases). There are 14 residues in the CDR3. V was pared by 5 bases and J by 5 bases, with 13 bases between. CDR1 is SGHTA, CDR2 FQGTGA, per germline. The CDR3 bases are TGTGCCAGCAGCACGCGCGGGTCCAACAATGAGCAGTTCTTC. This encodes CASSTRGSNNEQFF.

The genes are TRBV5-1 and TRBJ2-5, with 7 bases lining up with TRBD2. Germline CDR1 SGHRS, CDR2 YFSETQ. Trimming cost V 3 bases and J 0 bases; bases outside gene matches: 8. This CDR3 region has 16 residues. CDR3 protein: CASSSGSGANQETQYF. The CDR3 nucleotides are TGCGCCAGCAGCTCGGGCAGCGGGGCAAACCAAGAGACCCAGTACTTC.

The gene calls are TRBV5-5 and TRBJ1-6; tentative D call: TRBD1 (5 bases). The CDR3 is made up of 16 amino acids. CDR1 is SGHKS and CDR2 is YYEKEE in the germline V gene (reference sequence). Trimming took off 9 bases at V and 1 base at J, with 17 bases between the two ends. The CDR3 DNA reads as TGTGCCACCTCACCGACCTGGGGGTCCTATAATTCACCCCTCCACTTT. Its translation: CATSPTWGSYNSPLHF.

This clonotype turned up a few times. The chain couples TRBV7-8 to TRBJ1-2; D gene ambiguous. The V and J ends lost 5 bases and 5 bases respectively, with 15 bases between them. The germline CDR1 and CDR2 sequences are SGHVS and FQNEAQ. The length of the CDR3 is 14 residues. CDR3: CASSPMSESYGYTF. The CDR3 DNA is TGTGCCAGCAGCCCAATGTCAGAATCTTATGGCTACACCTTC.

The CDR3 coding sequence is TGCAGTGCTATTTCGGGGGTTTTATCTAATGAAAAACTGTTTTTT. It codes for CSAISGVLSNEKLFF. The rearrangement joins TRBV20-1 to TRBJ1-4; the D gene is possibly TRBD1 (5 bases). CDR3 size: 15 residues. Looked up from germline, CDR1 is DFQATT and CDR2 is SNEGSKA (reference sequence). Trimming removed 4 bases from V and 3 bases from J, with 15 bases in between.

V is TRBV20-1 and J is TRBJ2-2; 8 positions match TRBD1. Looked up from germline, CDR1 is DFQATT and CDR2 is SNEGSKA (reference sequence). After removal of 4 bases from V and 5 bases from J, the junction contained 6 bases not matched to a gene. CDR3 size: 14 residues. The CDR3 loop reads CSATGGIGTGELFF. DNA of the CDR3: TGCAGTGCTACAGGGGGCATCGGGACCGGGGAGCTGTTTTTT.

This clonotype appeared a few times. The CDR3 region has the DNA TGCAGCGCGACAGGGGGCAGGGGTGGCTACACCTTC. It codes for CSATGGRGGYTF. The chain is built from TRBV29-1 and TRBJ1-2; the match to TRBD1 covers 10 bases. From germline, CDR1 is SQVTM and CDR2 ANQGSEA. V was pared by 7 bases and J by 7 bases, with 6 bases of the junction left unmatched. The CDR3 totals 12 residues.

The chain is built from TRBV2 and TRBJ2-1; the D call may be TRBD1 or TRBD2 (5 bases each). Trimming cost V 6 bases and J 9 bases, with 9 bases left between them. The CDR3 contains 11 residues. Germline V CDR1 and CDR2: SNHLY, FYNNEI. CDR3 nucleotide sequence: TGTGCCAGCAGGGGGGAAGGTGAGCAGTTCTTC. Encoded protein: CASRGEGEQFF.

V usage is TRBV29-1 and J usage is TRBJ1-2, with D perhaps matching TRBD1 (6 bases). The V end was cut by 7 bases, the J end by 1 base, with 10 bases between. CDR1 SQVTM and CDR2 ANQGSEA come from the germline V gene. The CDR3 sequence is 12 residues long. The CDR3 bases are TGCAGCGGTGCAGGGGATAACTATGGCTACACCTTC. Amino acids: CSGAGDNYGYTF.

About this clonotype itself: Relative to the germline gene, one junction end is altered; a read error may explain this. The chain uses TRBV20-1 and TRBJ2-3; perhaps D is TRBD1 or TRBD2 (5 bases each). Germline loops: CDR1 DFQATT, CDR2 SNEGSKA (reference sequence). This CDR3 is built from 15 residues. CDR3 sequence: CSARGRGSGTDAQYF. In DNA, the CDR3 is TGCAGTGCTAGGGGACGCGGGTCGGGCACAGATGCGCAGTATTTT.

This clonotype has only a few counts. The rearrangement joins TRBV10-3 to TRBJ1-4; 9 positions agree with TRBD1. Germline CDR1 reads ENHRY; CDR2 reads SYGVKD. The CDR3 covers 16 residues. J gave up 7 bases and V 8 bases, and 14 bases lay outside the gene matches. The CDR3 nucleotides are TGTGCCATCTCTCCCGGGACAGGGTCCCCCCGTGAAAAACTGTTTTTT. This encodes CAISPGTGSPREKLFF.